This TCR beta chain was sequenced for a study of blood T cell repertoires in COVID-19. Patients in Seattle were enrolled during active infection, then followed longitudinally. The protocol was immunoSEQ multiplex PCR, while the TCRdb copy is restricted to in-frame clones and leaves out a portion. The sample carries about 370,000 clones, roughly 90% recorded once. V was trimmed by 3 bases and J by 2 bases, leaving 5 bases between them. Germline V gene lookup returns CDR1 SGHTA and CDR2 FQGNSA. This CDR3 spans 14 amino acids. V and J are TRBV7-2 and TRBJ2-6; D remains ambiguous. The sequencing input was peripheral blood. This clonotype was obtained from a woman in her twenties or thirties with COVID-19, enrolled during active disease. CDR3: CASSFSPGANVLTF. The CDR3 nucleotides are TGTGCCAGCAGCTTTAGTCCTGGGGCCAACGTCCTGACTTTC.